This T cell receptor beta chain was identified during a study of cytomegalovirus exposure and HLA in healthy donors (dated by TCRdb to about 2017). A note on the overall study: In an earlier analysis of under 750 of the donors, approximately 260 Gb of sequence data and some 120 million unique TCR beta sequences from 150 million to 200 million T cells were reported. An early release covering just under 650 HLA-typed donors comprised roughly 300 gigabases of sequencing data and 85 million or so unique TCR sequences. Of the 300 to 450 genotyped donors, 65% to 90% fell in the genetic ancestry cluster associated with self-reported Caucasian donors. The study aimed to test whether signatures of past pathogen exposure could be identified by cataloging public T cell receptors. The study used immunosequencing to profile the T cell repertoires of around 600 subjects and linked those repertoires to cytomegalovirus serostatus. Along with the approximately 650-subject first cohort, a separate validation cohort of over 90 different subjects was used. To predict cytomegalovirus infection status, the study brought together high-throughput TCR immunosequencing, statistical association of individual TCRs with disease status, and machine learning. To study patterns of TCR occurrence, a later analysis re-analyzed previously published TCR beta repertoires from 666 donors and added high-resolution HLA genotyping. Rather than using new phenotypic data, the later analysis identified candidate immune exposures from TCR beta sequences and from how often those sequences occurred across donors. An earlier analysis of 587 of the donors used high-throughput TCR beta sequencing to judge whether each TCR beta V gene segment behaved as functional or pseudogenic. Donor age, sex, ethnicity and CMV serostatus were collected together with the repertoire data. A later genetic analysis took genome-wide SNP genotypes for 398 of the 666 donors and used that subset as a discovery cohort. All discovery cohort repertoires had been generated using a single sequencing platform. HLA typing included class I and class II loci at four-digit resolution. Typing coverage differed by locus: A, B, C, DRB1 and DQB1 were typed in about 620-640 donors, DQA1 in roughly 500, DPA1 in nearly 610, and DPB1 in 472. Because of strong linkage in the cohort, four or five DR-DQ haplotypes were treated as single units for association and clustering. Across 300 to 400 genotyped donors of the cohort, an average of about 240,000 unique TCR beta nucleotide sequences per donor were sequenced, and roughly 20% of those sequences were non-productive. What the work shows at the level of the full study, not this receptor alone: Roughly uniform sequencing depth across donors was assumed in presence/absence analyses, although this assumption may not hold. In a later analysis, the rate of TCR association differed among HLA loci, with DRB1 alleles having the most associated TCRs and HLA-C alleles having the fewest. Because counts were too low, around 18 rarely observed V segments, including chromosome 9 orphons, were left out of the earlier analysis of 587 of the donors. The authors suggested that the approach could potentially be generalized to other disease states and immunological phenotypes. Correlated functional status among segregating V segments might reflect linkage disequilibrium, but an unknown experimental factor could not be ruled out. At a false discovery rate of 0.05, a later analysis linked around 17,000 TCR beta sequences to specific HLA alleles. Compared with equally common non-associated chains, HLA-associated TCR beta chains in a later analysis were more clonally expanded and had lower generation probabilities. A further reported finding was that TCR beta sequences accurately predicted the HLA-A and HLA-B alleles for most subjects in the first cohort. In vitro tests confirmed that a few of the cytomegalovirus-associated TCR beta chains recognize cytomegalovirus antigens. CMV serostatus was the only immune exposure information available for the cohort. A later analysis found that most CMV-associated TCR beta chains appeared HLA-restricted, with HLA associations seemingly driven largely by CMV exposure. The classifier was reported to diagnose cytomegalovirus status with high specificity and sensitivity in both the original and validation cohorts. Compared with the 666-donor mean, donors in an Asian-associated ancestry cluster had fewer N-insertions in productive TCRs, according to a later genetic analysis. According to a later analysis, parvovirus B19, influenza, CMV and Epstein-Barr virus appeared linked to several top co-occurrence clusters. A total of 150 to 200 TCR beta chains were listed by the study as associated with cytomegalovirus. Because the 87-base-pair reads could not distinguish some IMGT-functional V segments, including TRBV6-2 and TRBV6-3, those segments were excluded. Broadly in line with IMGT annotations, most TCR beta V segments showed up in productive rearrangements about 90% or about 30% of the time in an earlier analysis of 450 to 600 of the donors. An association between a missense DCLRE1C variant and V-gene and J-gene trimming of TCR beta chains was found in a later genetic analysis and replicated in an independent cohort. This cohort had only TCR beta chains sequenced, and the lack of alpha or paired-chain data limited which features could be detected. HLA typing was unavailable for some donors at each locus, so association tests used only the typed subset. Assigning TCR associations to individual alleles was difficult when HLA alleles, especially DR and DQ, strongly co-occurred. Most TCR sequences were seen in very few donors, while some public TCRs were found in many individuals. A group of highly shared sequence variants was considered likely to be a technical artifact of the sequencing pipeline.

The CDR3 runs 13 residues from the cysteine to the phenylalanine. Of the read, only the CDR3 DNA is kept; its 39 bases are in frame from base 1. Deletion took 6 bases off V and 1 base off J, with a span of 9 bases between the germline ends. CDR1 and CDR2 are read off the germline V gene as ENHRY and SYGVKD. Regarding this clone: The antigen this receptor binds is unknown.

The cohort comprised more than 550 healthy bone marrow donors. All cohort members were sampled while nominally healthy, although unrecorded immune exposures were likely present. The donor tested CMV seronegative and was one of the 352 seronegative cohort members. Every donor gave a peripheral blood sample, and the peripheral blood mononuclear cells from that sample were used for TCR beta sequencing. Genomic DNA was extracted from the blood cell samples with the Qiagen DNeasy Blood Extraction Kit. Receptor amplification or capture employed the immunoSEQ multiplex PCR assay. For the multiplex PCR, a mixture combining 60 forward primers for TCR Vbeta segments and 13 reverse primers for TCR Jbeta segments was used. Amplification of the CDR3 region of rearranged TCR beta genes was performed with a multiplex PCR assay on genomic DNA. Amplified TCR beta libraries were sequenced as 87-base-pair reads on the Illumina HiSeq System. The source study handled its data this way. Across the 700 or so repertoires, a later analysis counted roughly 84 million unique TCR beta chains, around 11 million of which were shared by at least two donors. Raw reads were error-corrected and collapsed into unique sequences with a nearest-neighbor algorithm that merged closely related sequences to remove PCR and sequencing errors. To assign V, D and J gene segments, CDR3 sequences were aligned to IMGT reference sequences. Each retained sequence needed at least a six-nucleotide match to both a V gene segment and a J gene segment. Rearrangements were classified as productive when the CDR3 lacked stop codons and remained in frame with V and J, and all other rearrangements were classified as non-productive. CDR3 was defined by IMGT convention, running from the second conserved V-encoded cysteine to the conserved J-encoded phenylalanine. Sequences without an unambiguous match to a single V gene segment were excluded from the earlier analysis of a few hundred of the donors. An earlier analysis of fewer than 750 of the donors classified V segments as functional when productive rearrangements were above 56.7% and as segregating when the standard deviation between donors was above 5%. A statistical classification framework was built to diagnose cytomegalovirus status from the catalog of TCR beta chain sequences. A later analysis assigned V and J genes by comparing TCR nucleotide sequences with IMGT/GENE-DB human TR gene sequences. In a later analysis, CDR3 sequences and most-parsimonious VDJ recombination scenarios were assigned using the TCRdist pipeline. In a later analysis, each TCR beta chain was defined by its CDR3 amino acid sequence together with its V-gene family, and reads without a unique V-gene family were excluded. As a way to deal with suspected cross-contamination and a sequencing artifact, a later analysis dropped more than 500 nucleotide sequences that were highly shared and had low generation probability. In a later analysis, a clonal expansion index was calculated for each public chain from normalized within-repertoire ranks of inferred template counts. Generation probabilities in a later analysis came from a VDJ recombination model fitted to out-of-frame rearrangements, and those results were checked against IGoR. In a later analysis, hypergeometric tests were used to score TCR-TCR, TCR-HLA and TCR-CMV co-occurrence, with a repertoire-size bias correction applied to TCR pairs. To estimate false discovery rates, a later analysis permuted the HLA or CMV assignments 20 times. In a later analysis, co-occurring TCRs were grouped with DBSCAN, and TCRdist sequence similarity was added when clustering was performed within HLA-allele-positive subsets. Repertoires with fewer than 30,000 or more than 120,000 public chains, plus five repertoires with anomalous nucleotide sharing, were excluded from co-occurrence clustering. The table comes from immuneACCESS by way of TCRdb, which keeps in-frame sequences with V and J called. Part of the clones is missing from these tables; in studies checked, under half for an unresolved V gene and the rest for unknown reasons. The V and J calls and clone size were taken over from that table, and D and trimming were inferred from the DNA. The table for this sample shows 100,000 to 150,000 clones. Approximately 1.5% of the sample rests with the top ten.

The source is a woman aged 35 to 49 in good health and CMV-seronegative. The chain is assembled from TRBV10-3 and TRBJ1-1; the D gene is perhaps TRBD1, on 5 matching bases. Input material: PBMCs. Here is the DNA: TGTGCCATCAGGACAGAAGAGAACACTGAAGCTTTCTTT. This codes for CAIRTEENTEAFF.